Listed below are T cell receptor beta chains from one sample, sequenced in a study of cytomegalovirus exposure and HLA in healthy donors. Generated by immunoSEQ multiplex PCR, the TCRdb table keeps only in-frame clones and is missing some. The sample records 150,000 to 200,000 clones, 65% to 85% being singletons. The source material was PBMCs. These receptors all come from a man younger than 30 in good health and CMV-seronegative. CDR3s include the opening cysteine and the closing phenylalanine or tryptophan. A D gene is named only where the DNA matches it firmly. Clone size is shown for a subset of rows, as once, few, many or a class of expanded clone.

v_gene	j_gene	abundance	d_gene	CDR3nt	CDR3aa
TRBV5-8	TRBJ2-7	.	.	TGTGCCAGCAGCTTGATGGGGTGGAGGTCTATCCTTTACGAGCAGTACTTC	CASSLMGWRSILYEQYF
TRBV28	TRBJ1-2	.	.	TGTGCCAGCAGTTACTGGCGGGCATATGGCTACACCTTC	CASSYWRAYGYTF
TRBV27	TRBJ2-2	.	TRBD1	TGTGCCAGCAGTCTTTTACAGGGGGCGGGCACCGGGGAGCTGTTTTTT	CASSLLQGAGTGELFF
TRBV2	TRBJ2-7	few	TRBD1	TGTGCCAGACAGGGGGCGGGTGAGCAGTACTTC	CARQGAGEQYF
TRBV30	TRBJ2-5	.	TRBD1	TGTGCCTGGGCAGGGGGCGAGGTTGTGGAGACCCAGTACTTC	CAWAGGEVVETQYF
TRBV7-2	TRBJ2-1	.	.	TGTGCCAGCAGCGGACAGTTATATGAGCAGTTCTTC	CASSGQLYEQFF
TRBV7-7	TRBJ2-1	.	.	TGTGCTAGCAGCTTATTGGGGGGGGGCGGGACTCACTCCTACAATGAGCAGTTCTTC	CASSLLGGGGTHSYNEQFF
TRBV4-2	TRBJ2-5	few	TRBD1	TGTGCCAGCAGCCATCAGGGGGAACTCGGACAGGGAGAGACCCAGTACTTC	CASSHQGELGQGETQYF
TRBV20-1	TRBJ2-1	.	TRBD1	TGCAGTGCCCCCGGGCTTGGGACAGGTTTCTTC	CSAPGLGTGFF
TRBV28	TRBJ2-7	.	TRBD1	TGTGCCAGCATGAGGGACAGCCCCTACGAGCAGTACTTC	CASMRDSPYEQYF
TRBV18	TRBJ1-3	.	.	TGTGCCAGCTCGGAGACCTCTGGAAACACCATATATTTT	CASSETSGNTIYF
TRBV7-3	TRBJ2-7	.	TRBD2	TGTGCCAGCAGCCCCGGACTAGCGGGATCCTACGAGCAGTACTTC	CASSPGLAGSYEQYF
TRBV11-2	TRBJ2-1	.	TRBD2	TGTGCCAGCTCCCCAGGACGGGGGGAAATTAACAATGAGCAGTTCTTC	CASSPGRGEINNEQFF
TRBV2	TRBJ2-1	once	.	TGTGCCAGCAACAGTGCTGTAGACAATGAGCAGTTCTTC	CASNSAVDNEQFF
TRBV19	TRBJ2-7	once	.	TGTGCCAGTAGTATTGAGGGCGAGCAGTACTTC	CASSIEGEQYF
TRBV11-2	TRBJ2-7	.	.	TGTGCCAGCAGCTTTATATTTGAGGCTAGCGTGGACTACGAGCAGTACTTC	CASSFIFEASVDYEQYF
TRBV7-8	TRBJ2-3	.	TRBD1	TGTGCCAGCGCCAACCGGGACAGAGTCACAGATACGCAGTATTTT	CASANRDRVTDTQYF
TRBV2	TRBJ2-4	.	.	TGTGCCAGCAGCGAGGAGGGAACAGGCGGAAACATTCAGTACTTC	CASSEEGTGGNIQYF
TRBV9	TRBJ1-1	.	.	TGTGCCAGCAGCGTAGCGGCGTGGGGAACAGGGGAAGCTTTCTTT	CASSVAAWGTGEAFF
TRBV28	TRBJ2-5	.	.	TGTGCCAGCAGCTCCGGGAGCCTGGTCGGGAAAGAGACCCAGTACTTC	CASSSGSLVGKETQYF
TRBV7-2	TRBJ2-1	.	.	TGTGCCAGCAGCTTAGCGGCTGTGGCTAGTTCCTACAATGAGCAGTTCTTC	CASSLAAVASSYNEQFF
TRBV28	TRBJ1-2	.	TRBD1	TGTGCCAGCAGTGGGGGACAGAACTATGGCTACACCTTC	CASSGGQNYGYTF
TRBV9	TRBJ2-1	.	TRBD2	TGTGCCAGCAGCATAGGAGAGAGGGGACTAGCGGGTAGCTCCTACAATGAGCAGTTCTTC	CASSIGERGLAGSSYNEQFF
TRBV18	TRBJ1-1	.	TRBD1	TGTGCCAGCTCACCGGGACAGGGGCGCTACACTGAAGCTTTCTTT	CASSPGQGRYTEAFF
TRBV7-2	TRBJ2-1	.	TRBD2	TGTGCCAGCAGCTTAATAACTAGCGCCCATGAGCAGTTCTTC	CASSLITSAHEQFF
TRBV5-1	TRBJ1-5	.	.	TGCGCCAGCAGGTCGAAGACAGGCCAGGGCAATCAGCCCCAGCATTTT	CASRSKTGQGNQPQHF
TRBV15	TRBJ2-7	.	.	TGTGCCACCAGACCCACAGGATTAATGTACGAGCAGTACTTC	CATRPTGLMYEQYF
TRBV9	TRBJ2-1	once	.	TGTGCCAGCAGCGTTGAGGGGGGGCCTTACAATGAGCAGTTCTTC	CASSVEGGPYNEQFF
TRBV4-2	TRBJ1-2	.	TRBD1	TGTGCCAGCAGCCAGCCGGACAGGGCAAATGGCTACACCTTC	CASSQPDRANGYTF
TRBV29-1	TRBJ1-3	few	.	TGCAGCGTAGGCAGGGTATCGGGAAACACCATATATTTT	CSVGRVSGNTIYF
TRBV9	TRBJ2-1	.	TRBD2	TGTGCCAGCAGCGGTAGCGGGAGCCCCCTCGAGCAGTTCTTC	CASSGSGSPLEQFF
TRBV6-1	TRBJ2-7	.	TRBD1	TGTGCCAGCAGCCCGGGACAGCGTGTTGGGCAGTACTTC	CASSPGQRVGQYF
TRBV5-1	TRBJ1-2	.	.	TGCGCCAGCAACCGGGGTCCGGACAACTATGGCTACACCTTC	CASNRGPDNYGYTF
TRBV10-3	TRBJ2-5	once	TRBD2	TGTGCCAGCGGGACTAGCGGGGAGGAGACCCAGTACTTC	CASGTSGEETQYF
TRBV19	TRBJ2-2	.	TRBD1	TGTGCCAGTAGTATGAGACAGGGGGCCGGCGGGGAGCTGTTTTTT	CASSMRQGAGGELFF
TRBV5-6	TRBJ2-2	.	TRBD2	TGTGCCAGCAGCCCTAGCGGGCACACCGGGGAGCTGTTTTTT	CASSPSGHTGELFF
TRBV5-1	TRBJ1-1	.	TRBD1	TGCGCCAGCAGGAGAACAGGGGAGGTCACTGAAGCTTTCTTT	CASRRTGEVTEAFF
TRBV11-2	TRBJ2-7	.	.	TGTGCCAGCAGCTTCGGATTTGAGGACAGCTCCTACGAGCAGTACTTC	CASSFGFEDSSYEQYF
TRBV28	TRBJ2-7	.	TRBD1	TGTGCCAGCGAACCGGGACAGGGCGATCTCGGGTACTTC	CASEPGQGDLGYF
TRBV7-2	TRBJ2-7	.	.	TGTGCCAGCAGCTTCCTCTATGTCGAGCAGTACTTC	CASSFLYVEQYF
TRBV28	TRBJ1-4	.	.	TGTGCCAGCAATAGTCAGGGCGGCGGTGAAAAACTGTTTTTT	CASNSQGGGEKLFF
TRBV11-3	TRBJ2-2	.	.	TGTGCCAGCAGCAAAGAGGAAGGCCTGAGGGAGCTGTTTTTT	CASSKEEGLRELFF
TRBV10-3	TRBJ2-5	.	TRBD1	TGTGCCATCAGGCCGGGACAGGGTCGTGGAGAGACCCAGTACTTC	CAIRPGQGRGETQYF
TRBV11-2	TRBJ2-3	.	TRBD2	TGTGCCAGCAGCCGGGGACTAGCGGGGGCGGGAGATACGCAGTATTTT	CASSRGLAGAGDTQYF